What follows are 15 T cell receptor delta chains derived from one specimen sequenced in a study of gamma-delta chains in newborns, infants, children. TCRdb re-identified clones in the reads via CATT. The table lists a few thousand delta-chain clones, around 0.55% of them singletons. Input material: blood. These receptors came from a child who was a newborn, infant or young child, either healthy, febrile or measles-vaccinated (not recorded which).

As regards this clone: This may arise from a read error, as a much more abundant clone is one base away. The genes are TRDV1 and TRDJ2; D tentatively reads TRDD2 or TRDD3 (5 bases each). TCRdb supplies no J gene; here it was assigned by aligning the nucleotide sequence to germline. This CDR3 comprises 26 residues. CDR1 and CDR2 from the germline V gene are TSWWSYY and QGS. V was shortened by 2 bases and J by 8 bases, with 48 bases between the two germline ends. The CDR3 DNA sequence: TGTGCTCTTGGGGAAATGAGGGGAGTTCTTCCCTCGGCTACGGGGGGTACGCGTATCCGGACGGCACAACTCTTCTTT. This gives the protein CALGEMRGVLPSATGGTRIRTAQLFF.

Comments on this clone: It differs at one base from a far larger clone, so likely a read error. The same CDR3 can be traced to other DNA sequences in this sample. The chain combines TRDV2 with TRDJ3, with 9 nucleotides matching TRDD3. The CDR3 totals 20 residues. The germline V gene encodes CDR1 GEAIGNYY and CDR2 EKD. The CDR3 DNA reads TGTGCCTGTGACACTCCGAGTACTGGGGGAAGCTCCTGGGACACCCGGCAGATGTTTTTC. Translation gives CACDTPSTGGSSWDTRQMFF.

As to this clone: This DNA's translation differs at residue 12 from TCRdb's protein, which comes from a much larger clone; a read error is likely, and the protein shown is translated from the DNA. This chain uses TRDV2 with TRDJ3; 9 bases match TRDD3. Germline V gene data show CDR1 as GEAIGNYY and CDR2 as EKD. The CDR3 consists of 17 residues. CDR3 sequence: CACDTVGGYWDARQMFF. CDR3 nucleotide sequence: TGTGCCTGTGACACCGTGGGGGGATACTGGGACGCCCGACAGATGTTTTTC.

V is TRDV1 and J is TRDJ2, with D hard to call. The germline V gene encodes CDR1 TSWWSYY and CDR2 QGS. The CDR3 covers 20 residues. Trimming left V 3 bases short and J 2 bases short, with 25 bases between. CDR3 protein: CALGETIVFPLSRLTAQLFF. The CDR3 nucleotides read TGTGCTCTTGGGGAGACAATCGTTTTTCCACTCTCACGCTTGACAGCACAACTCTTCTTT.

Concerning this clone itself: A far larger clone lies a single base away; this is likely a read error. Other DNA sequences from this sample encode an identical CDR3 as well. The J gene is TRDJ1, the V gene TRDV2; 8 positions agree with TRDD3. After removal of 0 bases from V and 0 bases from J, the junction contained 5 bases not matched to a gene. Per germline, CDR1 GEAIGNYY and CDR2 EKD. The CDR3 has 16 amino acids. CDR3 amino acids: CACDTGTGGYTDKLIF. The CDR3 DNA sequence: TGTGCCTGTGACACCGGTACTGGGGGGTACACCGATAAACTCATCTTT.

This clone was observed once. The chain has TRDV2 and TRDJ2, with 8 bases lining up with TRDD3. Because TCRdb records no J gene, it was assigned here through a match of the DNA to germline. The J segment lost 6 bases and the V segment lost 0 bases, leaving 11 bases of the junction unmatched. This CDR3 spans 17 amino acids. Germline V gives CDR1 GEAIGNYY, CDR2 EKD. CDR3 sequence: CACDTVAGGISSAQLFF. CDR3 DNA sequence: TGTGCCTGTGACACCGTGGCTGGGGGGATATCTTCAGCACAACTCTTCTTT.

This clone is medium-sized by share. CDR3 DNA: TGTGCTCTTGGGGAAGCTCTTGCCCAAGTACTGGGGGATGAGTCGTACACCGATAAACTCATCTTT. Its translation is CALGEALAQVLGDESYTDKLIF. The rearrangement joins TRDV1 to TRDJ1; 10 nucleotides agree with TRDD3. Looked up from germline, CDR1 is TSWWSYY and CDR2 is QGS. This CDR3 has 22 amino acids. The ends lost 2 bases at V and 0 bases at J; junction bases unmatched: 21.

The table lists this clone with a few counts. TCRdb lists the protein of a much larger clone for this DNA, which differs at residue 12, so this is likely a read error; the protein given here is translated from the DNA itself. The chain joins TRDV1 to TRDJ1; 10 nucleotides line up with TRDD3. Unmatched junction bases numbered 9, after V lost 2 bases and J lost 3 bases. This CDR3 has 17 residues. Germline CDR1 is TSWWSYY and CDR2 is QGS. The CDR3 bases are TGTGCTCTTGGGGAAGGGACTGGGGGATCGTACGCCGATAAACTCATCTTT. This encodes CALGEGTGGSYADKLIF.

This clone was observed a few times. TCRdb's protein, taken from a much larger clone, differs from this DNA's translation at residue 4, likely owing to a read error; the protein displayed comes from the DNA. The V call is TRDV2, the J call TRDJ1, with a weak D call TRDD3 (5 bases). This CDR3 contains 14 residues. The V end was cut by 5 bases, the J end by 1 base, with 13 bases between. Germline V gene lookup returns CDR1 GEAIGNYY and CDR2 EKD. CDR3 protein: CACGSGYSTDKLIF. CDR3 coding DNA: TGTGCCTGTGGCAGTGGATATTCCACCGATAAACTCATCTTT.

With regard to this clone: A single base separates this from a much larger clone, so it may be a read error. J is TRDJ2 and V is TRDV2; 9 nucleotides line up with TRDD3. Germline V gene data show CDR1 as GEAIGNYY and CDR2 as EKD. The CDR3 is 19 residues long. The CDR3 DNA reads as TGTGCCTGTGACCCCGTACTGGGGGACTTTTTCGCTTTGGCAGCACAACTCTTCTTT. Translated, it gives CACDPVLGDFFALAAQLFF.

Remarks on this clone: The protein given by TCRdb reflects a much larger clone and differs at residue 12 from this DNA's translation, likely from a read error; the protein shown is the DNA's translation. J is TRDJ2 and V is TRDV2; TRDD3 matches at 8 bases. CDR1 is GEAIGNYY and CDR2 is EKD in the germline V gene. The CDR3 totals 15 residues. CDR3 loop: CACDTVGDTKARLFF. CDR3 nucleotide sequence: TGTGCCTGTGACACCGTCGGGGATACTAAGGCACGACTCTTCTTT.

This clone was detected only a few times. TCRdb pairs this DNA with a much larger clone's protein that differs at residue 18, likely a read error; the protein shown was translated from the DNA. The chain links TRDV1 to TRDJ3, with D perhaps TRDD3 (5 bases). Germline V CDR1 and CDR2: TSWWSYY, QGS. The CDR3 spans 20 residues. CDR3 bases: TGTGCTCTTGGGAAGGGATTACGCTTTGCGGGCTCCTGGGACACCCGACAGGTGTTTTTC. The encoded protein is CALGKGLRFAGSWDTRQVFF.

This clone was seen a handful of times. TCRdb pairs this DNA with a much larger clone's protein that differs at residue 13, likely a read error; the protein shown was translated from the DNA. V gene TRDV2 combines with J gene TRDJ3; a possible D gene is TRDD3 (5 bases). The CDR3 sequence is 18 residues long. Germline V gives CDR1 GEAIGNYY, CDR2 EKD. CDR3 region: CACDLLGMSSWDARQMFF. The CDR3, as DNA: TGTGCCTGTGACCTTCTAGGGATGAGCTCCTGGGACGCCCGACAGATGTTTTTC.

This clone was found a few times. A read error is possible here, since a much larger clone lies one base away. Other DNA sequences within the sample encode an identical CDR3. The chain links TRDV2 to TRDJ1; 9 nucleotides match TRDD3. The CDR3 is 17 amino acids. In germline, CDR1 is GEAIGNYY, CDR2 EKD. The CDR3 DNA reads TGTGCCTGTGACAGACTGGGGGACACCGAATACACCGATAAGCTCATCTTT. It is translated as CACDRLGDTEYTDKLIF.

The table lists this clone with a few counts. TCRdb attributes to this sequence the protein of a much larger clone, which differs from the DNA translation at residue 8; a read error is likely, and the protein displayed is translated from the DNA. CDR3 region: CACDSLTNSWDTRQMFF. The CDR3 nucleotides are TGTGCCTGTGACTCCCTGACCAACTCCTGGGACACCCGACAGATGTTTTTC. The chain is built from TRDV2 and TRDJ3; D is ambiguous. V lost 3 bases to trimming and J lost 0 bases, with 11 bases between them. The CDR3 extends over 17 amino acids. Germline loops: CDR1 GEAIGNYY, CDR2 EKD.